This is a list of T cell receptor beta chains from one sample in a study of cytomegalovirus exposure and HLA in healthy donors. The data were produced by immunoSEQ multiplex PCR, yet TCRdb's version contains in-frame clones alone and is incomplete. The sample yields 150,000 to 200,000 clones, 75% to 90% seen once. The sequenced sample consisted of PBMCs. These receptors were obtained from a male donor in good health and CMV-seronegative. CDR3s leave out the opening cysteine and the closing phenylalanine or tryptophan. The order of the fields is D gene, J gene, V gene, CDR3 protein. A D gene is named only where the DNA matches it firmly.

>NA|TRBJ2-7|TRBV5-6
ASSHVSGYEQY
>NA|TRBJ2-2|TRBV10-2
ASRENRRNTGELF
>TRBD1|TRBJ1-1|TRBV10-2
ASGRTGTSTEAF
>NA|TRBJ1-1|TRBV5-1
ASSLGYRENTEAF
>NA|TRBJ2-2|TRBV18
ASSLVTGNTGELF
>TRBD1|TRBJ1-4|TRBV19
ASTSDRAKKLF
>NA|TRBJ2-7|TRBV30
AWSGQIYEQY
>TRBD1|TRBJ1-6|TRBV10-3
AIRRDRGGSPLH
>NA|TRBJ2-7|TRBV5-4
ASSDWNRDYEQY
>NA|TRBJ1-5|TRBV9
ASSEGDSNQPQH
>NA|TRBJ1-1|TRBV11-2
ASSLDLPGAF
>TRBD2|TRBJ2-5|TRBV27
ASSSWDYLRQETQY
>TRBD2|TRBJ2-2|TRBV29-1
SVDHKGLGGSTGELF
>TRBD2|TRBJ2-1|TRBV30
AWTSTSGGAEF
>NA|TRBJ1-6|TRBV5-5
ASSLWGDDSPLH
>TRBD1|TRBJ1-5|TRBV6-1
ASSEAGQGNQPQH
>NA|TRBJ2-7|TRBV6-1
ASGVSGAVEQY
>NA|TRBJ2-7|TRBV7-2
ASSLDSQDYEQY
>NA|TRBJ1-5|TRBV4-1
ASSQDSEQPQH
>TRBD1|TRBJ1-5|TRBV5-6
ASSLGSTGGQPQH
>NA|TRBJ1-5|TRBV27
ASSLGGHQPQH
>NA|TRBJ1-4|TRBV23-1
ASSPIRSTNEKLF
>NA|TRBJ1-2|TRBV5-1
ASSLTSGDGYT
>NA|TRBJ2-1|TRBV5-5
ASSLGASSYNEQF
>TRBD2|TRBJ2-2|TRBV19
ASSPREGKLF
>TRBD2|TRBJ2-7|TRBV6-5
ASSSLAERFSYEQY
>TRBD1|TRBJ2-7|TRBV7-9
ASSSTGAEQY
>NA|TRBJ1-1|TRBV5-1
ASSLNDRKNTEAF
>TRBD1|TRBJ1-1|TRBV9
ASSPRTGGFASEAF
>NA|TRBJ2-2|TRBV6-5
ASSYSRVGELF
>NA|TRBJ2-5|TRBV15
ATSREYRETQY
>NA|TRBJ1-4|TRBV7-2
ASSFVSLATNEKLF
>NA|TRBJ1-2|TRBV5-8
ASSLPQGVVTFYGYT
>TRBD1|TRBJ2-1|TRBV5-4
ASRRDRSSYNEQF
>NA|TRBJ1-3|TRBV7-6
ASSIDRKVPGNTIY
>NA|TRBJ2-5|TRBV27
ASSSGFQKTQY
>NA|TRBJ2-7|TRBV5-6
ASSLAPGSSYEQY
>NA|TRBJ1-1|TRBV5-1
ASFRSGMNTEAF
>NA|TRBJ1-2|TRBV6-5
ASSYSMAGRYGYT
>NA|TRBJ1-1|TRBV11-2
ASSLRRGPNTEAF
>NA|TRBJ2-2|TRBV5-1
ASSLSGSTGELF
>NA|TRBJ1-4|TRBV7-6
ASSLGPGFSEKLF
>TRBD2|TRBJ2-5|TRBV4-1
ASSQDWGGIQETQY
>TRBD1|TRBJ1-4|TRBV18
ASSLYRGPNEKLF
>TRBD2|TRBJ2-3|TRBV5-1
ASSLRSSGSTDTQY
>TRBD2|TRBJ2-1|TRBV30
AWSARRGVSSYNEQF
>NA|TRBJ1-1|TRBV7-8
ASRLNRNHLNEAF